The 19 T cell receptor beta chains listed next were all sequenced from one sample in a study of beta chain features in type 1 diabetes. The authors reverse transcribed all of the isolated RNA, so sequencing captured expressed TCRB transcripts. Method: immunoSEQ multiplex PCR; TCRdb's copy keeps in-frame clones and lacks some. In the table there are more than 300,000 clones, around 7.6% of which are singletons. The specimen was central memory CD4+ T cells from blood. Receptors originate from a woman aged 18-30 years in good health.

V usage is TRBV27 and J usage is TRBJ2-5; perhaps TRBD1 as D (7 bases). Germline assignment: CDR1 MNHEY and CDR2 SMNVEV (reference sequence). Between the trimmed V and J ends, which lost 4 bases and 5 bases, there was a span of 14 bases. The CDR3 is made up of 14 amino acids. As DNA, the CDR3 is TGTGCCAGCAGTTACCAGGGGGGCGCGGAGACCCAGTACTTC. Amino acids: CASSYQGGAETQYF.

The sample holds a few counts of this clone. CDR3 residues: CASSLAFGTGTYEQYF. CDR3 bases: TGTGCCAGCAGCTTGGCTTTCGGGACAGGGACCTACGAGCAGTACTTC. The V gene is TRBV7-9, the J gene TRBJ2-7; the match to TRBD1 covers 9 bases. CDR1 is SEHNR, CDR2 FQNEAQ, per germline (reference sequence). Trimming cost V 3 bases and J 2 bases; bases outside gene matches: 8. This CDR3 spans 16 amino acids.

The sample holds a few counts of this clone. This chain joins TRBV9 and TRBJ2-6; no reliable D call. The CDR3 totals 17 residues. The germline V and J ends were trimmed by 4 bases and 2 bases, with 16 bases remaining between them. The germline V gene encodes CDR1 SGDLS and CDR2 YYNGEE. This CDR3 reads CASSPTWPQAGANVLTF. CDR3 bases: TGTGCCAGCAGCCCGACCTGGCCCCAAGCTGGGGCCAACGTCCTGACTTTC.

J is TRBJ2-7 and V is TRBV6-4; 11 positions match TRBD2. The CDR3 totals 15 residues. Per the germline V gene, CDR1 is MRHNA and CDR2 is SNTAGT. The J segment lost 3 bases and the V segment lost 4 bases, leaving 5 bases of the junction unmatched. CDR3 bases: TGTGCCAGCAGTGTTACTAGCGGGAGTATCTACGAGCAGTACTTC. Protein sequence: CASSVTSGSIYEQYF.

In this sample, this clone turned up a few times. The gene calls are TRBV5-8 and TRBJ1-2; D call uncertain. This CDR3 region has 14 residues. Germline CDR1 and CDR2: SGHTS and YDEGEE. V shed 4 bases and J shed 5 bases, with 15 bases lying between them. CDR3 sequence (DNA): TGTGCCAGCAGCGCCAGAAACTTCGGGTATGGCTACACCTTC. Amino acid sequence: CASSARNFGYGYTF. The entire variable domain, with the rest obtained from reference TRBV5-8 and TRBJ1-2, is as follows: EAGVTQSPTHLIKTRGQQATLRCSPISGHTSVYWYQQALGLGLQFLLWYDEGEERNRGNFPPRFSGRQFPNYSSELNVNALELEDSALYLCASSARNFGYGYTFGSGTRLTVV.

CDR3 amino acids: CASSQVNTGGTQYF. The CDR3 DNA follows: TGTGCCAGCAGCCAAGTAAACACAGGGGGCACGCAGTATTTT. V and J are TRBV11-3 and TRBJ2-3, with TRBD1 matching 9 bases. The CDR3 contains 14 residues. Looked up from germline, CDR1 is SGHNT and CDR2 is YENEEA. V was clipped by 5 bases and J by 9 bases; unmatched bases: 9.

This clone has a handful of counts. The chain is built from TRBV7-9 and TRBJ1-1, with 8 bases aligning to TRBD1. V lost 3 bases and J lost 4; bases outside the gene matches: 7. CDR1 and CDR2 from the germline V gene are SEHNR and FQNEAQ (reference sequence). The CDR3 spans 15 residues. The DNA of the CDR3 is TGTGCCAGCAGCTTGGCCTTAACAGGGGGCACTGAAGCTTTCTTT. Translating gives CASSLALTGGTEAFF.

The chain recombines TRBV29-1 with TRBJ2-3; a possible D gene is TRBD2 (6 bases). V gave up 4 bases and J gave up 2 bases, with 13 bases separating them. Per the germline V gene, CDR1 is SQVTM and CDR2 is ANQGSEA. CDR3 length: 14 amino acids. The CDR3 nucleotides read TGCAGCGTTGCGGGGGTTTTGGACACAGATACGCAGTATTTT. It is translated as CSVAGVLDTDTQYF.

This clone was counted between two and nine times. This chain links TRBV27 with TRBJ1-5; no definite D call. The CDR3 has 13 residues. Looked up from germline, CDR1 is MNHEY and CDR2 is SMNVEV (reference sequence). Between the trimmed V and J ends, which lost 3 bases and 0 bases, there was a span of 3 bases. The CDR3 DNA reads as TGTGCCAGCAGTTTCTATAGCAATCAGCCCCAGCATTTT. Translation: CASSFYSNQPQHF.

The chain has TRBV10-3 and TRBJ2-6; possibly TRBD1 for D (6 bases). The V gene lost 6 bases and the J gene lost 0 bases, with 15 bases spanning the gap. The CDR3 is 17 amino acids. CDR1 and CDR2 from the germline V gene are ENHRY and SYGVKD. The CDR3 here is CAIRRDTLGSGANVLTF. In DNA form, the CDR3 reads TGTGCCATCAGGAGGGACACACTGGGCTCTGGGGCCAACGTCCTGACTTTC.

This chain connects TRBV9 to TRBJ2-7; D is undetermined. Trimming removed 0 bases from V and 3 bases from J, with 7 bases in between. Germline V gene lookup returns CDR1 SGDLS and CDR2 YYNGEE. The CDR3 runs to 13 residues. For the CDR3, the DNA is TGTGCCAGCAGCGTAGCGCCCATCTACGAGCAGTACTTC. Translated, it gives CASSVAPIYEQYF.

This clone was counted many times. This sequence joins TRBV11-2 and TRBJ2-1; 8 nucleotides agree with TRBD2. Germline V lookup: CDR1 SGHAT, CDR2 FQNNGV. V lost 0 bases to trimming and J lost 14 bases; unmatched junction nucleotides: 6. This CDR3 spans 13 amino acids. The chain's CDR3 is CASSLEPGTSKFF. Here the CDR3 DNA reads TGTGCCAGCAGCTTAGAACCGGGGACTAGTAAGTTCTTC.

This clone was recorded a few times. The V and J genes are TRBV28 and TRBJ1-2; 9 bases agree with TRBD1. Germline CDR1 reads MDHEN; CDR2 reads SYDVKM. This CDR3 is 17 amino acids long. The J segment lost 7 bases and the V segment lost 2 bases, leaving 14 bases of the junction unmatched. CDR3 protein: CASSLTGTGRLKGGYTF. In DNA, the CDR3 is TGTGCCAGCAGTTTAACCGGGACAGGGAGGTTGAAGGGTGGCTACACCTTC.

The table lists this clone with a few counts. The rearrangement uses TRBV28 and TRBJ2-1, with a weak D call TRBD2 (6 bases). The CDR3 runs 14 residues. The germline V gene encodes CDR1 MDHEN and CDR2 SYDVKM. Between the trimmed V and J ends, which lost 5 bases and 2 bases, there was a span of 10 bases. Here the CDR3 reads CASSREIPYNEQFF. As DNA, the CDR3 is TGTGCCAGCAGTCGGGAGATCCCCTACAATGAGCAGTTCTTC.

J is TRBJ2-1 and V is TRBV6-5; 10 bases are a match to TRBD2. The CDR3 extends over 16 amino acids. V gave up 4 bases and J gave up 4 bases; unmatched junction bases: 7. Germline V lookup: CDR1 MNHEY, CDR2 SVGAGI. The CDR3 loop is CASSLSIAGGYNEQFF. The CDR3, as DNA: TGTGCCAGCAGTTTATCGATAGCGGGAGGTTACAATGAGCAGTTCTTC.

The V gene is TRBV29-1, the J gene TRBJ2-7; TRBD1 matches at 9 bases. CDR3 length: 14 amino acids. The junction had 14 bases not matched to a gene; V was cut back by 7 bases and J by 7 bases. Germline values: CDR1 SQVTM, CDR2 ANQGSEA. The CDR3 protein is CSGVGTGNPTEQYF. The DNA of the CDR3 is TGCAGCGGTGTTGGGACAGGGAATCCCACTGAGCAGTACTTC.

On this clone itself: It is likely a read error, because the conserved phenylalanine at the end of the CDR3 is missing. Because the CDR3's place on the DNA is in doubt, the DNA is left out and the CDR3 is given as listed by TCRdb. The chain couples TRBV15 to TRBJ2-3; the DNA was not used to check the table's D call, TRBD1. CDR1 and CDR2 from the germline V gene are LNHNV and YYDKDF (reference sequence). The CDR3 spans 15 residues, counting both ends. The CDR3 protein is CATSSGLDRPPNFFS.

The chain recombines TRBV9 with TRBJ1-5; tentatively, D is TRBD1 (5 bases). The CDR3 extends over 14 amino acids. With 4 bases removed from V and 6 bases from J, the gap between germline ends came to 14 bases. The germline V gene has CDR1 SGDLS and CDR2 YYNGEE. CDR3 in DNA: TGTGCCAGCAGCCCCAGTGGGGGGTTTCAGCCCCAGCATTTT. Amino acids: CASSPSGGFQPQHF.

This rearrangement joins TRBV7-6 to TRBJ2-7; 7 bases fit TRBD1. Per the germline V gene, CDR1 is SGHVS and CDR2 is FNYEAQ. This CDR3 contains 13 residues. Germline trimming cut 5 bases from V and 5 bases from J; bases unmatched to any gene: 6. The CDR3 DNA sequence: TGTGCCAGCAGCCCCCGCACAGGGGACGAGCAGTACTTC. It encodes CASSPRTGDEQYF.